A single sample gave rise to the 23 T cell receptor beta chains below, sequenced in a study of vaccination and CD4 T cells after COVID-19. The treatment denotes: approximately nine-day PBMC culture with coronavirus spike peptide pools or control peptides (ViraFEST assay). No antigens are known for them. Cultured CD4+ T-cell DNA underwent Oncomine TCR Beta short-read sequencing. MiXCR, run by TCRdb on the PCR reads, gives a single entry per CDR3 protein. Seen here are 3,600 or so distinct CDR3 sequences, 15% to 20% observed once, and the top ten hold roughly a quarter. Sequencing input: CD4+ T cells from blood, cultured in vitro. These receptors were taken from a human donor who had recovered from COVID-19.

This chain connects TRBV5-1 to TRBJ1-1; TRBD1 matches 7 bases. Germline V gives CDR1 SGHRS, CDR2 YFSETQ. V shed 0 bases and J 4 bases; nucleotides not matched to a gene: 0. This CDR3 has 13 amino acids. In DNA form, the CDR3 reads TGCGCCAGCAGCTTGGAGGGGGCCACTGAAGCTTTCTTT. Translating gives CASSLEGATEAFF. Full variable domain (rest looked up from reference TRBV5-1 and TRBJ1-1): KAGVTQTPRYLIKTRGQQVTLSCSPISGHRSVSWYQQTPGQGLQFLFEYFSETQRNKGNFPGRFSGRQFSNSRSEMNVSTLELGDSALYLCASSLEGATEAFFGQGTRLTVV.

By frequency in the sample, this clonotype is medium-sized. This chain uses TRBV12-3 or TRBV12-4 with TRBJ2-2; unclear D gene. V lost 6 bases and J lost 1, with 9 bases in between. The CDR3 length is 14 residues. CDR3 region: CASSLLLNTGELFF. In nucleotides, the CDR3 is TGTGCCAGCAGCTTGCTCCTGAACACCGGGGAGCTGTTTTTT.

This clonotype is medium-sized in the sample. The chain has TRBV6-5 and TRBJ1-2; D may be TRBD1 (6 bases). Germline V gene sequence: CDR1 MNHEY, CDR2 SVGAGI. V lost 2 bases, J lost 4 bases, and 20 bases lay in between. The CDR3 runs to 17 residues. For the CDR3, the DNA is TGTGCCAGCAGTTACACCAAGCTGGACAGTTGGGGCTATGGCTACACCTTC. Its translation: CASSYTKLDSWGYGYTF.

The CDR3 here is CASSLSVAGDREQYF. The CDR3 bases are TGTGCCAGCAGCTTATCGGTAGCGGGGGACCGCGAGCAGTACTTC. The V gene is TRBV7-6, the J gene TRBJ2-7; 9 bases line up with TRBD2. This CDR3 is 15 amino acids long. The ends lost 2 bases at V and 6 bases at J; junction bases unmatched: 8. Germline loops: CDR1 SGHVS, CDR2 FNYEAQ.

In its sample, this clonotype was seen a few times. This chain's CDR3 is CASRLGGGETQYF. Here the CDR3 DNA reads TGTGCCAGCCGGCTGGGCGGGGGCGAGACCCAGTACTTC. The chain recombines TRBV6-1 with TRBJ2-5; TRBD2 might be the D (7 bases). V was clipped by 8 bases and J by 5 bases, with 15 bases between them. The CDR3 runs to 13 residues. Germline V gives CDR1 MNHNS, CDR2 SASEGT.

The genes are TRBV11-2 and TRBJ2-3; 8 bases are shared with TRBD2. The ends lost 5 bases at V and 7 bases at J; junction bases unmatched: 14. Germline V gene data show CDR1 as SGHAT and CDR2 as FQNNGV. The CDR3 spans 16 residues. CDR3 protein: CASSPWRGAGSHTQYF. The CDR3 nucleotides read TGTGCCAGCAGCCCATGGCGGGGGGCCGGGTCCCATACGCAGTATTTT.

The rearrangement joins TRBV20-1 to TRBJ2-1, with 7 bases that match TRBD1. Germline V gene lookup returns CDR1 DFQATT and CDR2 SNEGSKA (reference sequence). The CDR3 runs to 14 residues. Trimming took 2 bases from V and 9 from J; bases not matched to a gene: 10. CDR3 protein: CSARKGALVSEQFF. CDR3 coding DNA: TGCAGTGCTAGAAAGGGGGCTTTGGTTAGTGAGCAGTTCTTC.

This clonotype is medium-sized in the sample. V usage is TRBV27 and J usage is TRBJ2-3, with a weak D call TRBD2 (5 bases). V dropped 8 bases and J dropped 0 bases, with 18 bases sitting between them. The CDR3 length is 16 residues. The germline V gene encodes CDR1 MNHEY and CDR2 SMNVEV (reference sequence). In DNA, the CDR3 is TGTGCCAGCTCCCGGTCTCGCGGGCTCAGCACAGATACGCAGTATTTT. The encoded protein is CASSRSRGLSTDTQYF.

The chain is built from TRBV11-1 and TRBJ2-1, with D possibly TRBD2 on 7 matching bases. Trimming stripped 4 bases from V and 3 bases from J, with 22 bases between. The CDR3 covers 18 residues. Germline lookup yields CDR1 SGHAT and CDR2 FQDESV (reference sequence). This chain's CDR3 is CASSSAGRRGPFYNEQFF. The CDR3 coding sequence is TGTGCCAGCAGCTCAGCGGGACGGCGGGGGCCTTTCTACAATGAGCAGTTCTTC.

The genes are TRBV20-1 and TRBJ2-1; D assignment may be TRBD1 or TRBD2 (6 bases each). The germline V gene has CDR1 DFQATT and CDR2 SNEGSKA (reference sequence). V lost 2 bases and J 9 bases, leaving 11 bases between the germline ends. This CDR3 contains 12 residues. CDR3 DNA sequence: TGCAGTGCTAGAAGACAGGAGGGTGAGCAGTTCTTC. It codes for CSARRQEGEQFF.

The rearrangement links TRBV5-4 to TRBJ1-4, with a tentative D call TRBD1 (5 bases). V lost 5 bases and J 8 bases, leaving 13 bases between the germline ends. Germline CDR1 reads SGHNT; CDR2 reads YYREEE (reference sequence). The CDR3 runs to 13 residues. CDR3 nucleotide sequence: TGTGCCAGCAGTTCATTTAAGGGGGAAAAACTGTTTTTT. It is translated as CASSSFKGEKLFF.

Only a few counts were recorded for this clonotype. The J gene is TRBJ1-1, the V gene TRBV6-2 or TRBV6-3; possibly TRBD1 for D (5 bases). Deletions cut 0 bases from V and 6 bases from J, with 23 bases between. The CDR3 contains 18 residues. Germline CDR1 and CDR2: MNHEY and SVGEGT. CDR3: CASSYSTGGVPSGAEAFF. DNA for the CDR3: TGTGCCAGCAGTTACTCGACGGGGGGGGTCCCCTCGGGAGCTGAAGCTTTCTTT.

This clonotype was picked up a small number of times. The rearrangement uses TRBV30 and TRBJ2-2; possible D gene TRBD1, 6 bases. The V gene's germline CDR1 is GTSNPN and CDR2 SVGIG (reference sequence). The CDR3 is 17 residues long. V was clipped by 5 bases and J by 7 bases, with 26 bases between them. The CDR3 loop is CAWDQSWGQGSSGELFF. In DNA form, the CDR3 reads TGTGCCTGGGATCAATCCTGGGGGCAGGGATCGAGCGGGGAGCTGTTTTTT.

The chain recombines TRBV30 with TRBJ1-2, with D hard to call. Germline-derived CDR1 and CDR2 are GTSNPN and SVGIG (reference sequence). The CDR3 is made up of 14 amino acids. Trimming pared 5 bases from V and 5 bases from J, leaving 18 bases between. The CDR3 bases are TGTGCCTGGCTCCACGGACGGGGAATTTATGGCTACACCTTC. Its translation is CAWLHGRGIYGYTF. The complete variable domain, with remaining parts taken from reference TRBV30 and TRBJ1-2, reads SQTIHQWPATLVQPVGSPLSLECTVEGTSNPNLYWYRQAAGRGLQLLFYSVGIGQISSEVPQNLSASRPQDRQFILSSKKLLLSDSGFYLCAWLHGRGIYGYTFGSGTRLTVV.

The V and J genes are TRBV4-1 and TRBJ1-1; the match to TRBD1 covers 7 bases. V lost 3 bases to trimming and J lost 0 bases; unmatched junction nucleotides: 13. Germline V gene data show CDR1 as MGHRA and CDR2 as YSYEKL. The CDR3 covers 18 residues. The CDR3 protein is CASSQGQLGGVMNTEAFF. The CDR3 nucleotides are TGCGCCAGCAGCCAGGGACAGCTAGGGGGGGTTATGAACACTGAAGCTTTCTTT.

This clonotype has only a few counts. The chain combines TRBV28 with TRBJ1-1, with a tentative D call TRBD1 (5 bases). Germline V gene sequence: CDR1 MDHEN, CDR2 SYDVKM. The CDR3 is made up of 17 amino acids. V lost 4 bases, J lost 5 bases, and 23 bases lay in between. The DNA of the CDR3 is TGTGCCAGCAGTTGGGGCGGGGTGACACCCCATGAGACTGAAGCTTTCTTT. Translating it yields CASSWGGVTPHETEAFF.

The rearrangement joins TRBV30 to TRBJ2-1; TRBD2 aligns across 8 bases. V lost 2 bases to trimming and J lost 2 bases; unmatched junction nucleotides: 5. Germline V gives CDR1 GTSNPN, CDR2 SVGIG (reference sequence). The length of the CDR3 is 15 residues. The chain's CDR3 is CAWSKGRGAYNEQFF. CDR3 nucleotides: TGTGCCTGGAGTAAAGGGCGGGGGGCCTACAATGAGCAGTTCTTC. The variable domain in full, with the rest retrieved from reference TRBV30 and TRBJ2-1, is SQTIHQWPATLVQPVGSPLSLECTVEGTSNPNLYWYRQAAGRGLQLLFYSVGIGQISSEVPQNLSASRPQDRQFILSSKKLLLSDSGFYLCAWSKGRGAYNEQFFGPGTRLTVL.

This sequence joins TRBV20-1 and TRBJ1-2; TRBD1 might be the D (6 bases). V was pared by 5 bases and J by 3 bases, with 13 bases between. The CDR3 is made up of 13 amino acids. Germline V lookup: CDR1 DFQATT, CDR2 SNEGSKA (reference sequence). The CDR3 spells CSAGGGGHYGYTF. The CDR3 DNA follows: TGCAGTGCTGGGGGGGGGGGCCACTATGGCTACACCTTC.

This clonotype appeared a few times. The J gene is TRBJ1-2, the V gene TRBV6-2 or TRBV6-3, with TRBD1 as a possible D gene (6 bases). V was pared by 5 bases and J by 7 bases, with 11 bases between. CDR3 length: 12 amino acids. Germline V CDR1 and CDR2: MNHEY, SVGEGT. The CDR3 is CASSTGYGGYTF. CDR3 DNA: TGTGCCAGCAGTACAGGGTACGGTGGCTACACCTTC.

This clonotype was observed a handful of times. The rearrangement joins TRBV6-4 to TRBJ1-4, with a possible D match to TRBD1 (5 bases). V dropped 5 bases and J dropped 8 bases, with 21 bases sitting between them. The germline V gene has CDR1 MRHNA and CDR2 SNTAGT. This CDR3 comprises 16 residues. As DNA, the CDR3 is TGTGCCAGCAGTCCAACCGCGGGACTCCCGATGGAAAAACTGTTTTTT. Amino acid sequence: CASSPTAGLPMEKLFF.

The chain is built from TRBV6-1 and TRBJ2-7; D perhaps matches TRBD1 (6 bases). V was pared by 5 bases and J by 2 bases, with 10 bases between. Germline assignment: CDR1 MNHNS and CDR2 SASEGT. CDR3 size: 13 residues. CDR3 protein: CASSRTEAYEQYF. CDR3 DNA: TGTGCCAGCAGTCGGACAGAAGCCTACGAGCAGTACTTC.

The chain recombines TRBV20-1 with TRBJ1-5; 7 bases are a match to TRBD1. Germline V gene sequence: CDR1 DFQATT, CDR2 SNEGSKA (reference sequence). This CDR3 spans 14 amino acids. The V gene end was trimmed by 5 bases and the J gene end by 7 bases; junction bases not matched to a gene: 11. The CDR3 region is CSAADRDLGQPQHF. Written as DNA, the CDR3 is TGCAGTGCTGCCGACAGGGACTTAGGGCAGCCCCAGCATTTT.

In its sample, this clonotype ranks as medium-sized. J is TRBJ2-2 and V is TRBV6-4; 10 bases are shared with TRBD2. J gave up 3 bases and V 4 bases, and 5 bases lay outside the gene matches. CDR1 is MRHNA, CDR2 SNTAGT, per germline. This CDR3 is 16 amino acids long. The CDR3 here is CASSVEAGGHTGELFF. The CDR3 DNA reads as TGTGCCAGCAGTGTGGAAGCGGGGGGGCACACCGGGGAGCTGTTTTTT.